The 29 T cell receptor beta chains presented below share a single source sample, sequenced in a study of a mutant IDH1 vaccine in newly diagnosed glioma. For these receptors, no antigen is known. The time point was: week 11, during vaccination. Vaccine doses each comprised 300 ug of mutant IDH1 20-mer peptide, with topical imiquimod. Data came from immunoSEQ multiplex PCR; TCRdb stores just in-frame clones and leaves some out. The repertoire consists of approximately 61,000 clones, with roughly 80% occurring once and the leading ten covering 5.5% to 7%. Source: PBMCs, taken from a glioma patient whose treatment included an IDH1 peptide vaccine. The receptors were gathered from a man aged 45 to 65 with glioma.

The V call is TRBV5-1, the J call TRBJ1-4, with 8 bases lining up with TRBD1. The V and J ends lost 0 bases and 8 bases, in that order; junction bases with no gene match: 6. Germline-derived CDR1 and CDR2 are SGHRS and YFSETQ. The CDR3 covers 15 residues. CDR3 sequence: CASSLEAGGREKLFF. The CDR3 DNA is TGCGCCAGCAGCTTGGAAGCAGGGGGCCGGGAAAAACTGTTTTTT.

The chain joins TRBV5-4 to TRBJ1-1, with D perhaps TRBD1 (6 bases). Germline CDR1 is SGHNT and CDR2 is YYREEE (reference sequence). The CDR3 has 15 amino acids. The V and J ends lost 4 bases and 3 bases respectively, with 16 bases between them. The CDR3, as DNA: TGTGCCAGCAGCAAAACAGGGTCGGCCTACACTGAAGCTTTCTTT. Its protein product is CASSKTGSAYTEAFF.

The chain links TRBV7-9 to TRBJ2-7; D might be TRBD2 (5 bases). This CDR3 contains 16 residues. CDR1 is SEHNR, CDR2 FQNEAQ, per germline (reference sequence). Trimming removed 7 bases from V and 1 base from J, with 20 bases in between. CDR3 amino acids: CASIPPRGSASYEQYF. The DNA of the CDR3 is TGTGCCAGCATCCCCCCCCGGGGTAGCGCATCCTACGAGCAGTACTTC.

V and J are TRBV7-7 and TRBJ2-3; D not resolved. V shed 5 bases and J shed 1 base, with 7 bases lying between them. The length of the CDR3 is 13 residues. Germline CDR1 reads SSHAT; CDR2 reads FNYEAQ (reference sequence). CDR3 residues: CASSPQGTDTQYF. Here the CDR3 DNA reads TGTGCCAGCAGCCCGCAGGGCACAGATACGCAGTATTTT.

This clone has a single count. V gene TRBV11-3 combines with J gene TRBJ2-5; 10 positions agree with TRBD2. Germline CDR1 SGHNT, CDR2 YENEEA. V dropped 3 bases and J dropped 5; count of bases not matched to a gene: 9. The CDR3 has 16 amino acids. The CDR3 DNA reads TGTGCCAGCAGCTTGGGAGCGGGAGGGCCAGCGGAGACCCAGTACTTC. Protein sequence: CASSLGAGGPAETQYF.

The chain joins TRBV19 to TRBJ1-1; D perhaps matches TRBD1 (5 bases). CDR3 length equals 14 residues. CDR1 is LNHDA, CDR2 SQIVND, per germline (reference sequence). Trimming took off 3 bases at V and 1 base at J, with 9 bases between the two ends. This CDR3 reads CASSIPGRNTEAFF. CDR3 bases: TGTGCCAGTAGTATCCCAGGGCGGAACACTGAAGCTTTCTTT.

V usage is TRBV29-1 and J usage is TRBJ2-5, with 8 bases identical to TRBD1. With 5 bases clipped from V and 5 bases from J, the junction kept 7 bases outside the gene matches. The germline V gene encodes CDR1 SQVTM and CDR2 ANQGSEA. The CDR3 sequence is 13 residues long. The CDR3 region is CSVRPGGGETQYF. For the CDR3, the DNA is TGCAGCGTTCGCCCAGGGGGCGGTGAGACCCAGTACTTC.

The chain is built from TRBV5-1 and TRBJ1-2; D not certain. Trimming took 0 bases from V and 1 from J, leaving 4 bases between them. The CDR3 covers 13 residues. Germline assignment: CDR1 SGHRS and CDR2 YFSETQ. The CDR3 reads CASSLGDNYGYTF. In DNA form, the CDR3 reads TGCGCCAGCAGCTTGGGGGATAACTATGGCTACACCTTC.

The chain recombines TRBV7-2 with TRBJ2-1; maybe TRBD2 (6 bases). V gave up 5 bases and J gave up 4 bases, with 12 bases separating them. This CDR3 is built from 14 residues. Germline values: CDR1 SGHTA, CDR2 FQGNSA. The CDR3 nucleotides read TGTGCCAGCAGCCTCAGTCGGGAGTACAATGAGCAGTTCTTC. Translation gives CASSLSREYNEQFF.

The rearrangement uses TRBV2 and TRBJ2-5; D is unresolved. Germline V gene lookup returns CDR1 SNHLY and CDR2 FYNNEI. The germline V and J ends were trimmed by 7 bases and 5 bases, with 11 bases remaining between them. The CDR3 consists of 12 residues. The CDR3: CASTFYPETQYF. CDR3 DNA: TGTGCCAGCACCTTTTACCCCGAGACCCAGTACTTC. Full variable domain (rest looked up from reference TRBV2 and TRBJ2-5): EPEVTQTPSHQVTQMGQEVILRCVPISNHLYFYWYRQILGQKVEFLVSFYNNEISEKSEIFDDQFSVERPDGSNFTLKIRSTKLEDSAMYFCASTFYPETQYFGPGTRLLVL.

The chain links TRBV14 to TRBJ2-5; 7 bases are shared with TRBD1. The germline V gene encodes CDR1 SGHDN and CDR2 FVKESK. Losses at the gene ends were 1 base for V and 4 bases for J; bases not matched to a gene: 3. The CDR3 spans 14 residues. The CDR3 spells CASSQGQGRETQYF. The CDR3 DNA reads TGTGCCAGCAGCCAAGGACAGGGACGAGAGACCCAGTACTTC.

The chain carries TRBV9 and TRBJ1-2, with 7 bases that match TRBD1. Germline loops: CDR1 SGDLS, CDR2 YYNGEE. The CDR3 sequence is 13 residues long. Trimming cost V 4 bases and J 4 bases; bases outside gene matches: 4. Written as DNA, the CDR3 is TGTGCCAGCAGCACGGGACAGAGCTATGGCTACACCTTC. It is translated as CASSTGQSYGYTF.

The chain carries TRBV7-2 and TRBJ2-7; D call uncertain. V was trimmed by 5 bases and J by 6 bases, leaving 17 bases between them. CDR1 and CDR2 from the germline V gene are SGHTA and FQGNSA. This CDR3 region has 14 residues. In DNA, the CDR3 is TGTGCCAGCAGCCCCCGGGCGCGCCCTATCGAGCAGTACTTC. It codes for CASSPRARPIEQYF.

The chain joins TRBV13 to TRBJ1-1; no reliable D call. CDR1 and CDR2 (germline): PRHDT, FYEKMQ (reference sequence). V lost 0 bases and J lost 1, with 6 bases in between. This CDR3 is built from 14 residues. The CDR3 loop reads CASSLGRGNTEAFF. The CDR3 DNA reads TGTGCCAGCAGCTTAGGCCGGGGGAACACTGAAGCTTTCTTT.

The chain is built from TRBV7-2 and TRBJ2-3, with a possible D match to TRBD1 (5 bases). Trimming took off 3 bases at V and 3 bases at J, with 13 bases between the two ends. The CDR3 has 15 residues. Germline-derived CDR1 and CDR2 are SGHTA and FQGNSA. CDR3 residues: CASSFPGLVTDTQYF. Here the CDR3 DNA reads TGTGCCAGCAGCTTTCCAGGGCTTGTTACAGATACGCAGTATTTT.

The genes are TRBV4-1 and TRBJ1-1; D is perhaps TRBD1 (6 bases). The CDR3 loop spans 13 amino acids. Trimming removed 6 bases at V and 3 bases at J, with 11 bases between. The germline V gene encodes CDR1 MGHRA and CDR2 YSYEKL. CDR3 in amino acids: CASRDRRDTEAFF. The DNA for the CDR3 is TGCGCCAGCAGAGACAGGCGGGACACTGAAGCTTTCTTT.

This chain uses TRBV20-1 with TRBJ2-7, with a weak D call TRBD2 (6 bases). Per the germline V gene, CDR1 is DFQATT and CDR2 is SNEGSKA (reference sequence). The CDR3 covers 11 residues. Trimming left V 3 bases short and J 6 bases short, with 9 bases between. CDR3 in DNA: TGCAGTGCTAGGTACGGGGGCGAGCAGTACTTC. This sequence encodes CSARYGGEQYF.

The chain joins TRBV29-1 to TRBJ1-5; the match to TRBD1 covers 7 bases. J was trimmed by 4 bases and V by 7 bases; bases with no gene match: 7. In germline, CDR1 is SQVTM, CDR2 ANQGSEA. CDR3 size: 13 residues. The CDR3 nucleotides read TGCAGCGCAGGGGGGGGGTTTAATCAGCCCCAGCATTTT. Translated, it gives CSAGGGFNQPQHF.

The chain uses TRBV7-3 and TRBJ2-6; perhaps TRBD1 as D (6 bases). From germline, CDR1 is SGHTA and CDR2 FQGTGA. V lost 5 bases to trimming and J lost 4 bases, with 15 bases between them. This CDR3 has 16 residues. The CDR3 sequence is CASSVTGPSGANVLTF. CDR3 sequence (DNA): TGTGCCAGCAGCGTGACAGGACCCTCAGGGGCCAACGTCCTGACTTTC.

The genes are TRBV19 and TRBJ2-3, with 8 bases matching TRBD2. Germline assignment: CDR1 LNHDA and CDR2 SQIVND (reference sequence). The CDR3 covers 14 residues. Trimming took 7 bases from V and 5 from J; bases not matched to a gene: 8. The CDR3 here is CASTWGSGKDTQYF. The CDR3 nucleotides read TGTGCCAGTACCTGGGGTAGCGGGAAAGATACGCAGTATTTT.

The CDR3 coding sequence is TGTGCCAGCAGCGACATGGGAAGGGACAGGCAAAATGGCTACACCTTC. Its translation: CASSDMGRDRQNGYTF. This sequence joins TRBV9 and TRBJ1-2; 8 nucleotides line up with TRBD1. The CDR3 covers 16 residues. Germline CDR1 and CDR2: SGDLS and YYNGEE. V dropped 3 bases and J dropped 6; count of bases not matched to a gene: 13.

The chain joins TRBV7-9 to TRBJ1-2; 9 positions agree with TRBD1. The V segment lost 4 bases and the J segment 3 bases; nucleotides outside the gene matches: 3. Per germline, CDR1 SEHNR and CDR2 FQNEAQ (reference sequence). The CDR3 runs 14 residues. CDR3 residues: CASSSRTGDYGYTF. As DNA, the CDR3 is TGTGCCAGCAGCTCCCGGACAGGGGACTATGGCTACACCTTC.

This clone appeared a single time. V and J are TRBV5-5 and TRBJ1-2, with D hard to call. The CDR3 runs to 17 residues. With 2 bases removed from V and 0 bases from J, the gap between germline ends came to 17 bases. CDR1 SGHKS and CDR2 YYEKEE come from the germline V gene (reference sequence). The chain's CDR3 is CASSFPGSSQANYGYTF. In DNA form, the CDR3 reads TGTGCCAGCAGCTTTCCCGGGAGTTCACAAGCTAACTATGGCTACACCTTC.

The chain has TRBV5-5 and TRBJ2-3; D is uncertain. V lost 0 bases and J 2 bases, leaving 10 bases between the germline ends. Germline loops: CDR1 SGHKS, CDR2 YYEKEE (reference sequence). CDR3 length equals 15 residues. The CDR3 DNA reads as TGTGCCAGCAGCTTGGCCCGGCTACACACAGATACGCAGTATTTT. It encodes CASSLARLHTDTQYF.

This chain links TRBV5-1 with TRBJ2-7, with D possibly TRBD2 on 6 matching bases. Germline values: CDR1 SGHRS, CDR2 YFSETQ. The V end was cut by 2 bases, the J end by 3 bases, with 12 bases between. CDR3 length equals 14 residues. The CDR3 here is CASSFGTADYEQYF. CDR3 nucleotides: TGCGCCAGCAGCTTTGGGACTGCCGACTACGAGCAGTACTTC.

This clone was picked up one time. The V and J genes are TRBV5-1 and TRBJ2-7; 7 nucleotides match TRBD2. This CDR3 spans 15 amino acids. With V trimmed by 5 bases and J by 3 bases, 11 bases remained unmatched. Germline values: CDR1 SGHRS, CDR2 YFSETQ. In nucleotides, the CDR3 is TGCGCCAGCAGTCCCCTCGCGGGAGTTGACTACGAGCAGTACTTC. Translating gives CASSPLAGVDYEQYF. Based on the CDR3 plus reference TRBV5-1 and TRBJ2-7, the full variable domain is KAGVTQTPRYLIKTRGQQVTLSCSPISGHRSVSWYQQTPGQGLQFLFEYFSETQRNKGNFPGRFSGRQFSNSRSEMNVSTLELGDSALYLCASSPLAGVDYEQYFGPGTRLTVT.

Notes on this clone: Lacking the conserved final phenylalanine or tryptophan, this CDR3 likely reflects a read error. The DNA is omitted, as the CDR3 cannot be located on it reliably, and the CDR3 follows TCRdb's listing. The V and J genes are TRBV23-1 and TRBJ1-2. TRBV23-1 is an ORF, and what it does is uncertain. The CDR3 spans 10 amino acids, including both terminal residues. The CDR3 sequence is CASSQGFFAK.

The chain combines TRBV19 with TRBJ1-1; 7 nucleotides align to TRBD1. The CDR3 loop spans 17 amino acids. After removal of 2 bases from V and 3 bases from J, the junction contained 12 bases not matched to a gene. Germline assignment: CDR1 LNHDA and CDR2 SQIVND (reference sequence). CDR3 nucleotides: TGTGCCAGTAGTATAACCAGAACCCAGGACAGGTACACTGAAGCTTTCTTT. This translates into CASSITRTQDRYTEAFF.

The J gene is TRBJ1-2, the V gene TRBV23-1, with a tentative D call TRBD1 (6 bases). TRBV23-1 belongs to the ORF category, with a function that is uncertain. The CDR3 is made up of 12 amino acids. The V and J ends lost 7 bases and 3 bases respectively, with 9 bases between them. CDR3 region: CASTRTDYGYTF. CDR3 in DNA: TGCGCCAGCACCCGGACAGACTATGGCTACACCTTC.